One and the same sample provided the 22 T cell receptor beta chains below, sequenced in a study of blood T cell repertoires in COVID-19. Sequencing used immunoSEQ multiplex PCR; TCRdb keeps in-frame clones, though not all of them. The sample shows roughly 100,000 clones, approximately 89% of them seen only once. Sequenced material: peripheral blood. These receptors came from a man older than 75 with acute or convalescent COVID-19.

The rearrangement uses TRBV19 and TRBJ2-7; possibly TRBD1 for D (5 bases). Trimming shortened V by 3 bases and J by 5 bases, and 14 bases separated the two germline ends. CDR1 LNHDA and CDR2 SQIVND come from the germline V gene (reference sequence). The CDR3 covers 14 residues. In DNA, the CDR3 is TGTGCCAGTAGTATGATATTGGGGCAGAACGAGCAGTACTTC. Protein: CASSMILGQNEQYF.

V gene TRBV11-3 combines with J gene TRBJ1-3, with unresolved D. Trimming took off 3 bases at V and 0 bases at J, with 6 bases between the two ends. The CDR3 spans 14 residues. Germline CDR1 reads SGHNT; CDR2 reads YENEEA. The CDR3 DNA reads TGTGCCAGCAGCTTGGACTACTCTGGAAACACCATATATTTT. It encodes CASSLDYSGNTIYF.

This clone came up many times. The rearrangement joins TRBV6-1 to TRBJ1-3; D not resolved. CDR1 and CDR2 from the germline V gene are MNHNS and SASEGT. The CDR3 is 15 amino acids. V lost 1 base and J 2 bases, leaving 9 bases between the germline ends. The CDR3: CASSEEVGAGNTIYF. CDR3 DNA sequence: TGTGCCAGCAGTGAAGAAGTGGGCGCTGGAAACACCATATATTTT.

The gene calls are TRBV11-2 and TRBJ2-5; D might be TRBD1 (6 bases). The V gene lost 1 base and the J gene lost 4 bases, with 10 bases spanning the gap. This CDR3 is built from 14 residues. Germline assignment: CDR1 SGHAT and CDR2 FQNNGV. In DNA form, the CDR3 reads TGTGCCAGCAGCTTAGGGGGGCCCTTAGAGACCCAGTACTTC. It specifies CASSLGGPLETQYF.

V and J are TRBV7-2 and TRBJ1-1; 8 nucleotides align to TRBD1. Unmatched junction bases numbered 5, after V lost 1 base and J lost 4 bases. CDR3 size: 15 residues. CDR1 and CDR2 from the germline V gene are SGHTA and FQGNSA. The CDR3 spells CASSLEGRGLTEAFF. The DNA for the CDR3 is TGTGCCAGCAGCTTAGAGGGCAGGGGGCTCACTGAAGCTTTCTTT.

V is TRBV7-9 and J is TRBJ1-6; TRBD1 matches 10 bases. With 5 bases clipped from V and 14 bases from J, the junction kept 6 bases outside the gene matches. The V gene's germline CDR1 is SEHNR and CDR2 FQNEAQ (reference sequence). The CDR3 is 13 amino acids. In nucleotides, the CDR3 is TGTGCCAGCAGCCTAGGGACAGGGGCGGCCCTCCACTTT. Translation gives CASSLGTGAALHF.

This clone showed up just once. This chain connects TRBV4-1 to TRBJ1-1, with no clear D. V was shortened by 1 base and J by 1 base, with 10 bases between the two germline ends. In germline, CDR1 is MGHRA, CDR2 YSYEKL. CDR3 length: 15 amino acids. The CDR3 DNA is TGCGCCAGCAGCCAAGGCTACAGCCCGAACACTGAAGCTTTCTTT. This encodes CASSQGYSPNTEAFF.

The chain has TRBV3-1 (or the pseudogene TRBV3-2) and TRBJ2-3; maybe TRBD2 (6 bases). The CDR3 contains 11 residues. Deletions cut 6 bases from V and 10 bases from J, with 11 bases between. CDR1 and CDR2 (germline): LGHDT, YNNKEL (reference sequence). The CDR3 region has the DNA TGTGCCAGCAGTCAGGACTATGCGCAGTATTTT. Encoded protein: CASSQDYAQYF.

The rearrangement uses TRBV11-2 and TRBJ1-3; TRBD1 matches at 11 bases. The CDR3 loop spans 15 amino acids. J gave up 2 bases and V 5 bases, and 2 bases lay outside the gene matches. CDR1 SGHAT and CDR2 FQNNGV come from the germline V gene. CDR3 DNA sequence: TGTGCCAGCAGCCTGGACAGGGGGCCTGGAAACACCATATATTTT. Protein sequence: CASSLDRGPGNTIYF.

This chain uses TRBV10-2 with TRBJ1-2, with TRBD1 as a possible D gene (5 bases). This CDR3 is built from 13 residues. CDR1 WSHSY and CDR2 SAAADI come from the germline V gene. Trimming pared 6 bases from V and 4 bases from J, leaving 12 bases between. CDR3 amino acids: CASRPGGSYGYTF. For the CDR3, the DNA is TGCGCCAGCAGACCCGGGGGATCCTATGGCTACACCTTC.

The chain carries TRBV9 and TRBJ2-3; 10 nucleotides line up with TRBD1. CDR1 is SGDLS, CDR2 YYNGEE, per germline. The V and J ends lost 3 bases and 5 bases, in that order; junction bases with no gene match: 18. The CDR3 totals 19 residues. Here the CDR3 reads CASSAGWTGGGLVGDTQYF. CDR3 sequence (DNA): TGTGCCAGCAGCGCGGGATGGACAGGGGGTGGCCTCGTGGGAGATACGCAGTATTTT.

This chain uses TRBV10-3 with TRBJ1-4; 8 bases agree with TRBD1. The J segment lost 4 bases and the V segment lost 6 bases, leaving 4 bases of the junction unmatched. There are 14 residues in the CDR3. The germline V gene has CDR1 ENHRY and CDR2 SYGVKD. Here the CDR3 reads CAIREGQGNEKLFF. CDR3 DNA sequence: TGTGCCATCAGGGAAGGACAGGGTAATGAAAAACTGTTTTTT.

This sequence joins TRBV7-2 and TRBJ2-2, with 7 positions matching TRBD1. Unmatched junction bases numbered 7, after V lost 3 bases and J lost 3 bases. This CDR3 has 16 amino acids. Germline V gene data show CDR1 as SGHTA and CDR2 as FQGNSA. The CDR3 DNA is TGTGCCAGCAGCTTCGGGCAGGGGGTCGACACCGGGGAGCTGTTTTTT. Translated, it gives CASSFGQGVDTGELFF.

This clone was detected only a few times. The chain combines TRBV6-2 or TRBV6-3 with TRBJ2-4; TRBD1 matches 7 bases. The V and J ends lost 5 bases and 0 bases, in that order; junction bases with no gene match: 7. The CDR3 has 16 residues. Germline loops: CDR1 MNHEY, CDR2 SVGEGT. The CDR3 region is CASSRTGDLAKNIQYF. CDR3 in DNA: TGTGCCAGCAGTAGGACAGGAGATCTAGCCAAAAACATTCAGTACTTC.

The rearrangement joins TRBV5-1 to TRBJ2-5, with 9 bases lining up with TRBD1. V lost 4 bases to trimming and J lost 5 bases; unmatched junction nucleotides: 15. The CDR3 is 17 amino acids. Germline V gene lookup returns CDR1 SGHRS and CDR2 YFSETQ. CDR3 sequence reads: CASSMAPGTGTGETQYF. The CDR3 DNA follows: TGCGCCAGCAGCATGGCGCCCGGGACAGGGACTGGTGAGACCCAGTACTTC.

This sequence joins TRBV6-2 or TRBV6-3 and TRBJ1-1; weak D call: TRBD1 (5 bases). Germline CDR1 reads MNHEY; CDR2 reads SVGEGT. Trimming removed 2 bases from V and 1 base from J, with 11 bases in between. This CDR3 has 15 amino acids. The CDR3 here is CASSYLQTANTEAFF. Written as DNA, the CDR3 is TGTGCCAGCAGTTACCTTCAGACAGCGAACACTGAAGCTTTCTTT.

The gene calls are TRBV7-2 and TRBJ2-2; the D is unclear. The CDR3 length is 16 residues. Trimming stripped 6 bases from V and 1 base from J, with 15 bases between. The germline CDR1 and CDR2 sequences are SGHTA and FQGNSA. The CDR3 region has the DNA TGTGCCAGCAGGAAAACTGTAAGCCAGAACACCGGGGAGCTGTTTTTT. Protein sequence: CASRKTVSQNTGELFF.

This chain joins TRBV5-4 and TRBJ1-3; 10 bases map to TRBD1. Germline assignment: CDR1 SGHNT and CDR2 YYREEE (reference sequence). The CDR3 has 16 residues. After removal of 4 bases from V and 0 bases from J, the junction contained 4 bases not matched to a gene. The CDR3 loop is CASSGRDRGSGNTIYF. DNA for the CDR3: TGTGCCAGCAGCGGACGGGACAGGGGCTCTGGAAACACCATATATTTT.

V and J are TRBV6-5 and TRBJ1-1; TRBD1 might be the D (6 bases). Per the germline V gene, CDR1 is MNHEY and CDR2 is SVGAGI. The CDR3 sequence is 14 residues long. V was clipped by 2 bases and J by 4 bases, with 11 bases between them. The CDR3: CASSYPGGLTEAFF. The CDR3 coding sequence is TGTGCCAGCAGTTACCCGGGGGGGCTCACTGAAGCTTTCTTT.

V and J are TRBV12-5 and TRBJ2-5, with a weak D call TRBD2 (5 bases). CDR3 length equals 12 residues. Germline CDR1 reads LGHNT; CDR2 reads FRNRAP. V was pared by 8 bases and J by 7 bases, with 14 bases between. This CDR3 reads CASLTGLGTQYF. The CDR3 nucleotides read TGTGCTAGTTTGACGGGGTTGGGGACCCAGTACTTC.

This chain uses TRBV5-3 with TRBJ1-4; no reliable D call. TRBV5-3 carries the ORF label, with uncertain function. V lost 6 bases to trimming and J lost 4 bases, with 13 bases between them. This CDR3 is 14 amino acids long. CDR3 nucleotide sequence: TGTGCCAGAAAGCGGCGGGTATATAATGAAAAACTGTTTTTT. Translation: CARKRRVYNEKLFF.

CDR3 loop: CASSIPGQEIPQHF. In DNA, the CDR3 is TGTGCCAGCAGCATTCCCGGACAGGAGATCCCCCAGCATTTT. V usage is TRBV7-2 and J usage is TRBJ1-5, with 7 bases identical to TRBD1. The CDR3 is 14 residues long. V was pared by 5 bases and J by 10 bases, with 11 bases of the junction left unmatched. Germline CDR1 reads SGHTA; CDR2 reads FQGNSA.